This T cell receptor (beta chain) was captured in a study of cytomegalovirus exposure and HLA in healthy donors. The study's findings and limits: Researchers reportedly found TCR beta sequences accurately predicted most subjects' HLA-A and HLA-B alleles.

This CDR3 is built from 16 residues. Germline CDR1 is LGHNA and CDR2 is YNFKEQ. V lost 0 bases and J lost 7, with 16 bases in between. This clone was found a few times. Antigen: not known. Vbeta (60) and Jbeta (13) primers were used in the PCR. Data came from immunoSEQ multiplex PCR; TCRdb stores just in-frame clones and leaves some out. The sample carries 250,000 to 300,000 clones, approximately 84% recorded once. The J gene is TRBJ2-1, the V gene TRBV4-2, with D maybe TRBD2 (6 bases). The sequenced material came from PBMCs. The receptor was isolated from a woman between 35 and 50 years old in good health and CMV-seropositive. The CDR3 coding sequence is TGTGCCAGCAGCCAAGATCTGCTAGCGCCAGTGAATGAGCAGTTCTTC. This encodes CASSQDLLAPVNEQFF.